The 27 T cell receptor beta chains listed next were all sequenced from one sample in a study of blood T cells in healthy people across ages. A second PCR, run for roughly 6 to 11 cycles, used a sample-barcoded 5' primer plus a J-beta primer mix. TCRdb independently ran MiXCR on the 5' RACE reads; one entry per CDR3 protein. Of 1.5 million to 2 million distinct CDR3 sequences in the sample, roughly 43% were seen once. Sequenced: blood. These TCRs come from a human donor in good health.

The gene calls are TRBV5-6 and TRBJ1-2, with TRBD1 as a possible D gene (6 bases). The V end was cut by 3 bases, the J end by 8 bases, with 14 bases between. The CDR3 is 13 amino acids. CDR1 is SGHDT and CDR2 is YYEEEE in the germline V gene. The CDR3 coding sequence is TGTGCCAGCAGCTATAAACAGGGACGGGGCTACACCTTC. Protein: CASSYKQGRGYTF.

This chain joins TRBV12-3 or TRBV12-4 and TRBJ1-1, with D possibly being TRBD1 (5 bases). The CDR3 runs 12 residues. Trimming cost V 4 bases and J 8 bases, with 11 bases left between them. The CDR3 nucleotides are TGTGCCAGCAGTTCAATTAACAGGGAAGCTTTCTTT. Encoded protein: CASSSINREAFF.

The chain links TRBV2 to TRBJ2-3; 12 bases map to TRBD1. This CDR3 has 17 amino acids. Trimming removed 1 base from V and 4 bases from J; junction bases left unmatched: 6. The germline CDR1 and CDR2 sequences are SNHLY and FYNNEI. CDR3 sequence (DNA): TGTGCCAGCAGTGAAGTAAAGGGACAGGGGGCTCCAGATACGCAGTATTTT. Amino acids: CASSEVKGQGAPDTQYF.

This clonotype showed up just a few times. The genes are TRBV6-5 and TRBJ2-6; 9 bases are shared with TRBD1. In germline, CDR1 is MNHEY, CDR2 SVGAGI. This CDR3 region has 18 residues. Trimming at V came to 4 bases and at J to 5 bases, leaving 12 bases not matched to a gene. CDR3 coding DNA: TGTGCCAGCAGTTTAACCGGGACAGGGACTTTTAGGGCCAACGTCCTGACTTTC. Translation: CASSLTGTGTFRANVLTF.

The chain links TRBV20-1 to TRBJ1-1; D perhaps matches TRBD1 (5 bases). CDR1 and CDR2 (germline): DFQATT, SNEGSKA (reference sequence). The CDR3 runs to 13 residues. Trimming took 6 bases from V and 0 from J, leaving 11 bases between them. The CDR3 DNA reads TGCAGTGCCACGGGACCGTTGAACACTGAAGCTTTCTTT. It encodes CSATGPLNTEAFF.

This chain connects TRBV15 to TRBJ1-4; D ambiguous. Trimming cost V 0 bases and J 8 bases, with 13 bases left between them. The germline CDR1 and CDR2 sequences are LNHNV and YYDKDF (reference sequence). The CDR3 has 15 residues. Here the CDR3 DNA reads TGTGCCACCAGCAGAGAGATGGGGTTAGGAGAAAAACTGTTTTTT. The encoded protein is CATSREMGLGEKLFF.

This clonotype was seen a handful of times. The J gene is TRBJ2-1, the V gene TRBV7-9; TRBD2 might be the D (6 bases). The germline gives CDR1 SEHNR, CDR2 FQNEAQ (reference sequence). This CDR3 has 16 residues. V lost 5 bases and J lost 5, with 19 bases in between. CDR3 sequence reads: CASSPSRGGVDNEQFF. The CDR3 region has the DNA TGTGCCAGCAGCCCTTCCCGAGGAGGGGTCGACAATGAGCAGTTCTTC.

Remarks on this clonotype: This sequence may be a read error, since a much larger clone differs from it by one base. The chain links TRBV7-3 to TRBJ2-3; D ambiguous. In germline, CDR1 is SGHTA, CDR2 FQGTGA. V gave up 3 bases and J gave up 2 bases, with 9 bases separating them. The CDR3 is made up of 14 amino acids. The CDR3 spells CASSLDGPTDTQYF. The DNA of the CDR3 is TGTGCCAGCAGCTTGGATGGACCCACAGATACGCAGTATTTT.

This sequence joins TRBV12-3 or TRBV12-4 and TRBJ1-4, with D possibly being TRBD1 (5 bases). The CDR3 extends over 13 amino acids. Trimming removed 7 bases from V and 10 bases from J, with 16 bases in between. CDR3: CASNPAGVGKLFF. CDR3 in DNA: TGTGCCAGCAATCCTGCGGGGGTTGGAAAACTGTTTTTT.

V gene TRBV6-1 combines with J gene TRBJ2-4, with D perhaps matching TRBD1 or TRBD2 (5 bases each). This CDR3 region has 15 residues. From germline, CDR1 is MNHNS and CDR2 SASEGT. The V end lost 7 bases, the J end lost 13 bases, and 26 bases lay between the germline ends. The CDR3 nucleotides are TGTGCCAGCATTTACGGGACGGGGAGTTCCAATGAGCAGTACTTC. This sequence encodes CASIYGTGSSNEQYF.

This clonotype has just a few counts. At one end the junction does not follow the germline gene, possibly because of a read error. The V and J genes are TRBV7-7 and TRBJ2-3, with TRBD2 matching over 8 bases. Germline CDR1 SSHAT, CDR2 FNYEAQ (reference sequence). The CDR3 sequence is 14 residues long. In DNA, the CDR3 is TGTGCTAGCAGCACCCTACTCCAAGCGGGGGTGCAGTATTTT. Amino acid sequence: CASSTLLQAGVQYF.

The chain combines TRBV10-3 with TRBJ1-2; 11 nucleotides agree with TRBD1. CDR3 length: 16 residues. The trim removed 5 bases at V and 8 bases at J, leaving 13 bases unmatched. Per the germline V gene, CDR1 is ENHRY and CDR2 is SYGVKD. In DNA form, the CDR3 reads TGTGCCATCAGTCTCTCCGGGACAGGGGGGAGTCAGGGCTACACCTTC. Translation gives CAISLSGTGGSQGYTF.

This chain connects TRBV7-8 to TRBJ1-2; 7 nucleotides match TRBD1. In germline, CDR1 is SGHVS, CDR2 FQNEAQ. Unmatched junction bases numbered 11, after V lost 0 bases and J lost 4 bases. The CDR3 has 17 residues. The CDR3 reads CASSLAIDPGGVYGYTF. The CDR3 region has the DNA TGTGCCAGCAGCTTAGCTATCGACCCAGGGGGAGTCTATGGCTACACCTTC.

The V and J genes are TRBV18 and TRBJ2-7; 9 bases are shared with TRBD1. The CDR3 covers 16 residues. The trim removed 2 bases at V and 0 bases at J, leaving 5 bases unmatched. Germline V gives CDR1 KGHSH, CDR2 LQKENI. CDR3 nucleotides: TGTGCCAGCTCACCAGGGGACAGGGTAGTCTCCTACGAGCAGTACTTC. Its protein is CASSPGDRVVSYEQYF.

Here the CDR3 reads CASSLEGQVGAEAFF. For the CDR3, the DNA is TGTGCCAGCAGTTTGGAGGGACAGGTCGGGGCTGAAGCTTTCTTT. The genes are TRBV12-3 or TRBV12-4 and TRBJ1-1, with 8 bases aligning to TRBD1. With 3 bases clipped from V and 6 bases from J, the junction kept 9 bases outside the gene matches. The CDR3 sequence is 15 residues long.

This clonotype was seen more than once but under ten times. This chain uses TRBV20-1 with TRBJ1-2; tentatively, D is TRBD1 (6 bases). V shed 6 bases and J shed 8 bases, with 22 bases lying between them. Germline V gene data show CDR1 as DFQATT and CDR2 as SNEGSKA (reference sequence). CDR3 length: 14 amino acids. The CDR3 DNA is TGCAGTGCGCACGGGGGACACGACGGATACGGCTACACCTTC. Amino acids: CSAHGGHDGYGYTF.

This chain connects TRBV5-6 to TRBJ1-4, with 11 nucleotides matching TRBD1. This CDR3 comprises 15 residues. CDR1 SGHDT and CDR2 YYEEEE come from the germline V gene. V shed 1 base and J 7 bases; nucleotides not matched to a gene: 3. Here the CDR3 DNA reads TGTGCCAGCAGCTTGAGGGGACAGGGGGGTGAAAAACTGTTTTTT. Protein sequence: CASSLRGQGGEKLFF.

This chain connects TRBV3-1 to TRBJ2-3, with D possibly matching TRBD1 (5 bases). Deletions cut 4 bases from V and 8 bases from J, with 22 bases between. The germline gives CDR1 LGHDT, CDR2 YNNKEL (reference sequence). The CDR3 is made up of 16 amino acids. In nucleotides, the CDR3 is TGTGCCAGCAGCCCCAAACAGGAGATCGGACGAAGTACGCAGTATTTT. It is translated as CASSPKQEIGRSTQYF.

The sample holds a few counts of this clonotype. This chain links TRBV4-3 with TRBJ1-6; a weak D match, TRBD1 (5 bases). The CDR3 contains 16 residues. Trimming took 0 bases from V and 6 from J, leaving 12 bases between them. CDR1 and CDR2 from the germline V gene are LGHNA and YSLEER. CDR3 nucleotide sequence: TGCGCCAGCAGCCAAGATTGGGGGTATAGTAATTCACCCCTCCACTTT. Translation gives CASSQDWGYSNSPLHF.

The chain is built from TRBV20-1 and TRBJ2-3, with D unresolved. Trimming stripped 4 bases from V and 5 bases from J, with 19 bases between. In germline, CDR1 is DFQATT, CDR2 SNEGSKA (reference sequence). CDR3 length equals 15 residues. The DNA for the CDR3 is TGCAGTGCTAAATATGGGTCCGGCGCCGAAGATACGCAGTATTTT. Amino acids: CSAKYGSGAEDTQYF.

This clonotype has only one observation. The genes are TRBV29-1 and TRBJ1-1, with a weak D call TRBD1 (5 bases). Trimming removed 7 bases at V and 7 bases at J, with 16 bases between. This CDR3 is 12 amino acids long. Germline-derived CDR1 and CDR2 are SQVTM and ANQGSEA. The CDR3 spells CSAQATVYEAFF. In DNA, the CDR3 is TGCAGCGCCCAAGCGACAGTTTATGAAGCTTTCTTT.

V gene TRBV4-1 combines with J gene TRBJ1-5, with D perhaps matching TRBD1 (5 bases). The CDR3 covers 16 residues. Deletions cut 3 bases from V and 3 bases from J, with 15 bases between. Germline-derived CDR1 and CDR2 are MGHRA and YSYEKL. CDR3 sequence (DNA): TGCGCCAGCAGCCAGTCCCGGGGGGTCCTCAATCAGCCCCAGCATTTT. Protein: CASSQSRGVLNQPQHF.

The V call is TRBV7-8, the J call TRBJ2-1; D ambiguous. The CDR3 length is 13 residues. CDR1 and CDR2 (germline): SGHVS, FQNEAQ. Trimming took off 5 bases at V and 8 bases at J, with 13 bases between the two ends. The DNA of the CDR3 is TGTGCCAGCAGCCCCCCCCCAAGCGATGAGCAGTTCTTC. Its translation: CASSPPPSDEQFF.

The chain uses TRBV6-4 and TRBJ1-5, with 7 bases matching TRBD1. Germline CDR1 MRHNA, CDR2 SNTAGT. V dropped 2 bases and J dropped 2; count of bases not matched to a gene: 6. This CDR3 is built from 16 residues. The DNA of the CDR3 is TGTGCCAGCAGTGACGCCAGGGGGGATCGCAATCAGCCCCAGCATTTT. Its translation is CASSDARGDRNQPQHF.

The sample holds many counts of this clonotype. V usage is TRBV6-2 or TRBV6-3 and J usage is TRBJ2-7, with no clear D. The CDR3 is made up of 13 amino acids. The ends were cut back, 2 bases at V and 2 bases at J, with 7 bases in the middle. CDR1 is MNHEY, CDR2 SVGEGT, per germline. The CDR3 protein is CASSYIETYEQYF. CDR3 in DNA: TGTGCCAGCAGTTACATTGAGACCTACGAGCAGTACTTC.

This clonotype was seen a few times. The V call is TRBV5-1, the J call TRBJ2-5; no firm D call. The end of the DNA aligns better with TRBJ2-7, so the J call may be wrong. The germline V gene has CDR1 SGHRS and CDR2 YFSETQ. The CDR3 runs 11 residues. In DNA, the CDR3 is TGCGCCAGCAGCGGGTTCGGCGAGCAGTACTTC. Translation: CASSGFGEQYF.

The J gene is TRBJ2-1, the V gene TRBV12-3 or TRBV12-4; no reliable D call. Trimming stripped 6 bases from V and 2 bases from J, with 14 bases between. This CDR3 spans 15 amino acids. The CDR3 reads CASRDTELTYNEQFF. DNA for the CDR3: TGTGCCAGCAGGGATACAGAATTGACCTACAATGAGCAGTTCTTC.